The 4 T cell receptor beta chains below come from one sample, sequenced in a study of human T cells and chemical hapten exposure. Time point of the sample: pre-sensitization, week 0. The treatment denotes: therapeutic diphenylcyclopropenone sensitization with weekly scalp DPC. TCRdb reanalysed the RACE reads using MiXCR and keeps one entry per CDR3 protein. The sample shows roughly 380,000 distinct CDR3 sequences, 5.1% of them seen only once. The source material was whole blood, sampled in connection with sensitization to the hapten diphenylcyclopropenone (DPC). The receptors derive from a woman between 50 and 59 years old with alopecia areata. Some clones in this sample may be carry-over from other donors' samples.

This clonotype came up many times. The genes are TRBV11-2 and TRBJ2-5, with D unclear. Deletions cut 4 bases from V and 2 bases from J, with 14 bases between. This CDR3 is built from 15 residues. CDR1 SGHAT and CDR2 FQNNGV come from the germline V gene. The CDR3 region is CASSSGSIQQETQYF. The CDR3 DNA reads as TGTGCCAGCAGCTCCGGTTCGATACAACAAGAGACCCAGTACTTC.

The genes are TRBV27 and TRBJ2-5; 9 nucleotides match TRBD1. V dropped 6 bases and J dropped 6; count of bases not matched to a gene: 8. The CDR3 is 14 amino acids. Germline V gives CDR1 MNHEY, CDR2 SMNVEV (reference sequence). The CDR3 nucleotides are TGTGCCAGCAGCCGTCCGGGACAGGGACAGACCCAGTACTTC. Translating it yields CASSRPGQGQTQYF.

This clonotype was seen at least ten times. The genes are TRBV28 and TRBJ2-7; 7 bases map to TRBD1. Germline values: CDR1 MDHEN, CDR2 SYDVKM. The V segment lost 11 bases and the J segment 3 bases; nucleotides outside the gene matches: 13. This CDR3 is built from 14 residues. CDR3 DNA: TGTGCCGCCCGACAGACAGGGTCCCTCTACGAGCAGTACTTC. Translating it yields CAARQTGSLYEQYF.

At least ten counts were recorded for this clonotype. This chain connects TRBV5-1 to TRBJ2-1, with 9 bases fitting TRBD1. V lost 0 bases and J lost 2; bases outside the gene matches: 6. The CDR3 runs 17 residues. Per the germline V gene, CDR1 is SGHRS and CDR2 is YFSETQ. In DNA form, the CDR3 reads TGCGCCAGCAGCTTGGCCGGGACAGGGTTCACCTACAATGAGCAGTTCTTC. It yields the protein CASSLAGTGFTYNEQFF.